The text below deals with one T cell receptor (beta chain). A junction boundary mismatches the germline segment, possibly from a read error. Researchers generated TCR beta cDNA from roughly 510 ng of total RNA, relying on a constant-region primer. Libraries of TCR beta came from three nested multiplex PCR rounds with slightly modified ARM-PCR. The study ran its first two PCR rounds for roughly 11 cycles each, using TRBV1-TRBV30 forward primers and a C-beta reverse primer. TCRdb itself ran the multiplex PCR reads through MiXCR, one entry per CDR3 protein. The sample carries 150,000 to 200,000 distinct CDR3 sequences, around four fifths recorded once. This sample was included in a study of tumor-infiltrating lymphocytes in primary liver carcinoma. The CDR3 sequence is 17 residues long. CDR1 MGHRA and CDR2 YSYEKL come from the germline V gene. Bulk tissue was left unsorted, and RNA and DNA were co-extracted from 20-30 mg of it.

The sample comprised tumor tissue from primary liver carcinoma. This clonotype was sampled from a man aged 35 to 55 with primary liver carcinoma and hepatitis B virus infection. The chain links TRBV4-1 to TRBJ2-7, with 8 bases matching TRBD2. CDR3 region: CASSQDRSSGALYEQYF. The CDR3 bases are TGCGCCAGCAGCCAAGATAGGAGTAGCGGGGCTCTCTACGAGCAGTACTTT.